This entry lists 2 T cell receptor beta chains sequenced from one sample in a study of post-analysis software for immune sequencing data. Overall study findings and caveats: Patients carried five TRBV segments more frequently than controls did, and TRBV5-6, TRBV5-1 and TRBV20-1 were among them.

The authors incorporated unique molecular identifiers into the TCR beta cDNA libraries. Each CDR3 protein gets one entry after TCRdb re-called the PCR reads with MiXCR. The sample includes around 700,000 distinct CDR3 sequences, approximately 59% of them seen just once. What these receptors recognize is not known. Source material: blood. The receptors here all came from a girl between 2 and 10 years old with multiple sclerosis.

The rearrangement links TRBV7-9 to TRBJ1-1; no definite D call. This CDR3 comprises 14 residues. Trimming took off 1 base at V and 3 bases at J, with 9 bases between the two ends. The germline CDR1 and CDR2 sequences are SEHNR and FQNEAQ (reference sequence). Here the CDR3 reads CASSLERWDTEAFF. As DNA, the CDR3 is TGTGCCAGCAGCTTAGAGAGGTGGGACACTGAAGCTTTCTTT.

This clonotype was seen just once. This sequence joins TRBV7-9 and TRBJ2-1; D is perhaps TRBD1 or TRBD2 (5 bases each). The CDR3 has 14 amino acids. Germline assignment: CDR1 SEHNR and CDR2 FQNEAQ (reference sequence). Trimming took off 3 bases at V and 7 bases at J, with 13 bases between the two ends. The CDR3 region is CASSFFGTGNEQFF. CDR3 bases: TGTGCCAGCAGCTTTTTTGGGACGGGGAATGAGCAGTTCTTC.